The TCR beta chain under discussion was sequenced for a study of response to subunit inactivated influenza vaccine. General study points: With each seasonal influenza vaccination, the authors suggested, few new T cells are recruited.

TCRdb fed the RT-PCR reads into MiXCR, producing one record per CDR3 protein. The table shows approximately 480,000 distinct CDR3 sequences, with roughly 11% occurring only once. A word on this clonotype: No antigen is known for it.

CDR3 length: 18 residues. CDR1 is LGHDT and CDR2 is YNNKEL in the germline V gene (reference sequence). Unmatched junction bases numbered 12, after V lost 4 bases and J lost 0 bases. The chain uses TRBV3-1 and TRBJ2-3; 8 bases align to TRBD1. This sequence originates from a man aged 45-65 years who received an inactivated influenza vaccine. The input for sequencing was PBMCs from blood, taken 35 to 45 days after vaccination. The CDR3 coding sequence is TGTGCCAGCAGCCCAGTAAAAGGACAGGGCACTAGCACAGATACGCAGTATTTT. Residues: CASSPVKGQGTSTDTQYF.